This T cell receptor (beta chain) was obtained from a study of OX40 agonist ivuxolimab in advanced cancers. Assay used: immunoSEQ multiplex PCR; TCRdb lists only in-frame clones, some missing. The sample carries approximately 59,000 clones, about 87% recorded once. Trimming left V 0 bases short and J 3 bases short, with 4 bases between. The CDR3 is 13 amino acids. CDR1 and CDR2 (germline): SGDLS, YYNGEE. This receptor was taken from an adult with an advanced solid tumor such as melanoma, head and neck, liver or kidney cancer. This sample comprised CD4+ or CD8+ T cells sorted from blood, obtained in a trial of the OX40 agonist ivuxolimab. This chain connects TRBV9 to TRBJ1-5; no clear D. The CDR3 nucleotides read TGTGCCAGCAGCGTAGGGCCCAATCAGCCCCAGCATTTT. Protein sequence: CASSVGPNQPQHF.